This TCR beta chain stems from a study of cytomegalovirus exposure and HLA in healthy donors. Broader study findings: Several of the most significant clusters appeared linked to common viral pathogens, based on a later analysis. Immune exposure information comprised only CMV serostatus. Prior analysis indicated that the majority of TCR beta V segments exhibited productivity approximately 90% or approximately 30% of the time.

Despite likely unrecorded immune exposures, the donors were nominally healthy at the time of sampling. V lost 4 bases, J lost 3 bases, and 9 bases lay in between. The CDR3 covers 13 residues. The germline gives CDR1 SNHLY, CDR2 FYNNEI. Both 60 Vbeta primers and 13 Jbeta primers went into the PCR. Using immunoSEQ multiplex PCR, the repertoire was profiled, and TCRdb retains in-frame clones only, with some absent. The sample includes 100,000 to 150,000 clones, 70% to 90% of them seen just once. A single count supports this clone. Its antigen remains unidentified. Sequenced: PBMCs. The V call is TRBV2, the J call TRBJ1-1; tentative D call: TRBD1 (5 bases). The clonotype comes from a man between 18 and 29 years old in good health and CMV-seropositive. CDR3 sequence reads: CASSGQGDTEAFF. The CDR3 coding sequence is TGTGCCAGCAGTGGTCAAGGGGACACTGAAGCTTTCTTT.